What follows is one T cell receptor (beta chain) and its context. The target antigen is unknown. The data originate from a study of cytomegalovirus exposure and HLA in healthy donors. Germline loops: CDR1 SGHRS, CDR2 YFSETQ. V lost 0 bases to trimming and J lost 6 bases; unmatched junction nucleotides: 2. This CDR3 has 15 amino acids. Whole-study findings and limits: A later analysis reportedly found that, within productive TCRs, an Asian-associated ancestry cluster had fewer N-insertions than the mean observed across the roughly 630 donors. A missense DCLRE1C variant was associated with V- and J-gene trimming of TCR beta chains in a later analysis, and an independent cohort replicated the association.

The PCR was carried out with 60 Vbeta primers and 13 Jbeta primers. Authors' analysis steps: Later, about 80 million unique TCR beta chains were counted in an analysis, and some 11 million of them were shared. Profiled with immunoSEQ multiplex PCR; TCRdb holds only in-frame clones, not every one. Clonal size and the V and J genes are those of that table, whereas D and trimming came from the DNA. Of fewer than 200,000 clones listed, 65% to 85% are singletons. The sequence was obtained from a man between 60 and 75 years old in good health and CMV-seronegative. The chain carries TRBV5-1 and TRBJ2-2, with 10 bases aligning to TRBD2. Material: PBMCs. For the CDR3, the DNA is TGCGCCAGCAGCTTGGCCCTAGCGGGAGCCGGGGAGCTGTTTTTT. This sequence encodes CASSLALAGAGELFF.